The entry that follows covers one T cell receptor (beta chain) sequence. Symptom resolution, clearance, or two negative PCRs marked the recovered donors of Cohort 3. The sample is drawn from a study of blood T cell repertoires in COVID-19. At the level of the study: PBMCs, B-cell-depleted T cells, or T cells were the source of the cDNA or gDNA that made up the material.

The repertoire was sequenced with immunoSEQ multiplex PCR; TCRdb's copy has only in-frame clones and lacks some. Of under 200,000 clones in the sample, roughly 90% are singletons; the top ten hold roughly 7.3%. Germline V gene sequence: CDR1 MNHNY, CDR2 SVGAGI (reference sequence). This CDR3 has 16 amino acids. V lost 0 bases and J lost 3; bases outside the gene matches: 4. The V and J genes are TRBV6-6 and TRBJ2-7, with 11 bases lining up with TRBD2. The TCR originated in a woman in her fifties or sixties who had recovered from COVID-19. Source material: PBMCs or T cells enriched from blood (not recorded which). This CDR3 reads CASSYSRLAGSYEQYF. The CDR3 bases are TGTGCCAGCAGTTACTCGCGACTAGCGGGAAGCTACGAGCAGTACTTC.